A single sample is the source of the 32 T cell receptor beta chains below, sequenced in a study of blood T cell repertoires in COVID-19. Measured with immunoSEQ multiplex PCR; TCRdb has only the in-frame clones, and not every one. The data show a few hundred thousand clones, around 90% seen once. Sequenced: peripheral blood. The receptors stem from a woman in her thirties with COVID-19, enrolled during active disease.

This clone appeared a few times. J is TRBJ2-1 and V is TRBV7-9; 12 bases map to TRBD2. The J segment lost 4 bases and the V segment lost 2 bases, leaving 0 bases of the junction unmatched. This CDR3 spans 15 amino acids. Germline CDR1 SEHNR, CDR2 FQNEAQ (reference sequence). CDR3 DNA sequence: TGTGCCAGCAGCTTACTAGCGGGAGGGTACAATGAGCAGTTCTTC. This codes for CASSLLAGGYNEQFF.

V and J are TRBV29-1 and TRBJ2-3; maybe TRBD2 (5 bases). The V and J ends lost 3 bases and 0 bases respectively, with 13 bases between them. The CDR3 totals 15 residues. CDR1 is SQVTM, CDR2 ANQGSEA, per germline. CDR3 sequence reads: CSVERTSTSTDTQYF. CDR3 bases: TGCAGCGTTGAGAGGACTTCAACTAGCACAGATACGCAGTATTTT.

The V call is TRBV18, the J call TRBJ2-2; TRBD2 aligns across 10 bases. Looked up from germline, CDR1 is KGHSH and CDR2 is LQKENI. The CDR3 is 17 amino acids. The V segment lost 6 bases and the J segment 4 bases; nucleotides outside the gene matches: 11. The CDR3 region is CASSPAASGGVTGELFF. CDR3 nucleotides: TGTGCCAGCTCCCCTGCTGCTAGCGGGGGTGTCACCGGGGAGCTGTTTTTT.

The sample holds a few counts of this clone. V is TRBV6-5 and J is TRBJ1-2, with TRBD1 matching 9 bases. The CDR3 sequence is 15 residues long. Germline CDR1 MNHEY, CDR2 SVGAGI. Unmatched junction bases numbered 9, after V lost 6 bases and J lost 4 bases. The CDR3 reads CASRAGTGLGYGYTF. Written as DNA, the CDR3 is TGTGCCAGCAGAGCCGGGACAGGGCTGGGCTATGGCTACACCTTC.

The rearrangement links TRBV7-2 to TRBJ1-3; the D gene is possibly TRBD1 (6 bases). Germline CDR1 reads SGHTA; CDR2 reads FQGNSA. This CDR3 is built from 15 residues. The V and J ends lost 1 base and 2 bases respectively, with 9 bases between them. CDR3 in amino acids: CASSLVGGPGNTIYF. The CDR3 bases are TGTGCCAGCAGCTTAGTGGGGGGGCCTGGAAACACCATATATTTT.

The chain has TRBV5-1 and TRBJ1-2; perhaps TRBD1 as D (6 bases). V shed 0 bases and J shed 4 bases, with 10 bases lying between them. The CDR3 loop spans 14 amino acids. In germline, CDR1 is SGHRS, CDR2 YFSETQ. CDR3 DNA: TGCGCCAGCAGCTTGGGCCCGACAGGCTATGGCTACACCTTC. The encoded protein is CASSLGPTGYGYTF.

The V gene is TRBV5-1, the J gene TRBJ1-3; 8 bases match TRBD1. V lost 5 bases and J lost 1; bases outside the gene matches: 2. The CDR3 extends over 14 amino acids. Germline assignment: CDR1 SGHRS and CDR2 YFSETQ. CDR3 in DNA: TGCGCCAGCAGGGGACAGGAATCTGGAAACACCATATATTTT. Its translation is CASRGQESGNTIYF.

The chain carries TRBV10-1 and TRBJ2-3; the D gene is possibly TRBD2 (6 bases). Germline V CDR1 and CDR2: WNHNN, SYGVQD (reference sequence). The V and J ends lost 0 bases and 0 bases respectively, with 10 bases between them. This CDR3 has 16 amino acids. CDR3 amino acids: CASSESAGTSTDTQYF. The CDR3 DNA sequence: TGCGCCAGCAGTGAGTCTGCCGGGACTAGCACAGATACGCAGTATTTT.

V usage is TRBV5-5 and J usage is TRBJ1-3; unclear D gene. Germline V gene data show CDR1 as SGHKS and CDR2 as YYEKEE (reference sequence). Trimming took off 1 base at V and 0 bases at J, with 17 bases between the two ends. The length of the CDR3 is 18 residues. The CDR3 here is CASSLSPTKTSSGNTIYF. The CDR3 DNA reads TGTGCCAGCAGCTTGTCCCCCACCAAAACCAGCTCTGGAAACACCATATATTTT. The full variable domain, completed using reference TRBV5-5 and TRBJ1-3, is DAGVTQSPTHLIKTRGQQVTLRCSPISGHKSVSWYQQVLGQGPQFIFQYYEKEERGRGNFPDRFSARQFPNYSSELNVNALLLGDSALYLCASSLSPTKTSSGNTIYFGEGSWLTVV.

The chain joins TRBV2 to TRBJ2-5, with D possibly matching TRBD2 (6 bases). There are 14 residues in the CDR3. Germline V lookup: CDR1 SNHLY, CDR2 FYNNEI. Trimming took 6 bases from V and 5 from J, leaving 16 bases between them. The chain's CDR3 is CASSRDTSRETQYF. The DNA of the CDR3 is TGTGCCAGCAGCCGTGACACTAGCAGGGAGACCCAGTACTTC.

The V and J genes are TRBV9 and TRBJ1-6, with D perhaps TRBD1 (6 bases). V was shortened by 1 base and J by 14 bases, with 16 bases between the two germline ends. Germline V CDR1 and CDR2: SGDLS, YYNGEE. This CDR3 is 14 amino acids long. CDR3 nucleotide sequence: TGTGCCAGCAGCGTATCCGGACAGAGGAGCGCCCTCCACTTT. Amino acid sequence: CASSVSGQRSALHF.

The genes are TRBV29-1 and TRBJ1-4; TRBD1 matches 9 bases. Germline V CDR1 and CDR2: SQVTM, ANQGSEA. Trimming at V came to 7 bases and at J to 5 bases, leaving 2 bases not matched to a gene. This CDR3 spans 12 amino acids. In DNA form, the CDR3 reads TGCAGCGCCGGGACAGGGAATGAAAAACTGTTTTTT. Amino acids: CSAGTGNEKLFF. The full variable domain, its missing parts supplied by reference TRBV29-1 and TRBJ1-4, is SAVISQKPSRDICQRGTSLTIQCQVDSQVTMMFWYRQQPGQSLTLIATANQGSEATYESGFVIDKFPISRPNLTFSTLTVSNMSPEDSSIYLCSAGTGNEKLFFGSGTQLSVL.

This clone was counted only a few times. The rearrangement links TRBV5-4 to TRBJ2-7, with D perhaps matching TRBD2 (5 bases). The CDR3 has 13 amino acids. CDR1 is SGHNT and CDR2 is YYREEE in the germline V gene (reference sequence). Between the trimmed V and J ends, which lost 3 bases and 1 base, there was a span of 8 bases. The CDR3 region has the DNA TGTGCCAGCAGCTCGACTAAATCCTACGAGCAGTACTTC. Translating gives CASSSTKSYEQYF.

The gene calls are TRBV6-5 and TRBJ1-6, with D unresolved. The CDR3 consists of 14 residues. Trimming took 3 bases from V and 2 from J, leaving 5 bases between them. The germline CDR1 and CDR2 sequences are MNHEY and SVGAGI. Here the CDR3 reads CASSYSTYNSPLHF. CDR3 sequence (DNA): TGTGCCAGCAGTTATAGTACCTATAATTCACCCCTCCACTTT.

This chain links TRBV25-1 with TRBJ2-7; TRBD2 agrees at 7 bases. CDR1 and CDR2 from the germline V gene are MGHDK and SYGVNS. V shed 2 bases and J 3 bases; nucleotides not matched to a gene: 4. CDR3 size: 14 residues. CDR3 nucleotides: TGTGCCAGCAGTGAACTAGCGGCTAACTACGAGCAGTACTTC. This codes for CASSELAANYEQYF.

The rearrangement uses TRBV2 and TRBJ1-5; 8 nucleotides align to TRBD1. This CDR3 region has 13 residues. J was trimmed by 4 bases and V by 7 bases; bases with no gene match: 3. CDR1 SNHLY and CDR2 FYNNEI come from the germline V gene. The CDR3 loop is CASTGQGNQPQHF. The CDR3 DNA reads as TGTGCCAGCACCGGACAGGGAAATCAGCCCCAGCATTTT.

The chain couples TRBV6-6 to TRBJ2-2; 7 nucleotides line up with TRBD1. Germline CDR1 and CDR2: MNHNY and SVGAGI (reference sequence). The CDR3 consists of 14 residues. V lost 8 bases, J lost 6 bases, and 9 bases stayed unmatched. DNA of the CDR3: TGTGCCAGCGGCCGCAGACAGGGTTCCGGGGAGCTGTTTTTT. Its translation is CASGRRQGSGELFF.

The chain carries TRBV7-3 and TRBJ2-1; 9 nucleotides line up with TRBD1. Germline loops: CDR1 SGHTA, CDR2 FQGTGA. The CDR3 is 15 amino acids. The V segment lost 1 base and the J segment 7 bases; nucleotides outside the gene matches: 5. The CDR3 is CASSLNGQGTNEQFF. The CDR3 coding sequence is TGTGCCAGCAGCTTAAATGGACAGGGGACAAATGAGCAGTTCTTC.

The chain is built from TRBV4-2 and TRBJ2-5, with TRBD2 matching over 14 bases. The V and J ends lost 4 bases and 5 bases, in that order; junction bases with no gene match: 9. In germline, CDR1 is LGHNA, CDR2 YNFKEQ. This CDR3 region has 17 residues. CDR3 protein: CASSPGGLAGEGETQYF. CDR3 bases: TGTGCCAGCAGCCCAGGGGGACTAGCGGGAGAGGGGGAGACCCAGTACTTC.

This chain links TRBV27 with TRBJ1-1; D unclear. V was cut by 7 bases and J by 1 base, with 10 bases left in between. Per the germline V gene, CDR1 is MNHEY and CDR2 is SMNVEV (reference sequence). This CDR3 has 13 amino acids. CDR3 nucleotides: TGTGCCAGCACAGACGGCGGGAACACTGAAGCTTTCTTT. Translated, it gives CASTDGGNTEAFF.

The chain has TRBV5-8 and TRBJ2-5; D gene uncertain. The V gene lost 0 bases and the J gene lost 1 base, with 7 bases spanning the gap. CDR3 length equals 14 residues. CDR1 and CDR2 from the germline V gene are SGHTS and YDEGEE. In DNA, the CDR3 is TGTGCCAGCAGCTTGGGACTTCTCCAAGAGACCCAGTACTTC. Translating it yields CASSLGLLQETQYF.

The rearrangement links TRBV4-3 to TRBJ2-1; D might be TRBD1 (6 bases). CDR3 length: 14 amino acids. V was trimmed by 3 bases and J by 6 bases, leaving 12 bases between them. Germline loops: CDR1 LGHNA, CDR2 YSLEER. CDR3 nucleotides: TGCGCCAGCAGCCAGGACAGTTTATTCAATGAGCAGTTCTTC. Protein sequence: CASSQDSLFNEQFF.

V is TRBV2 and J is TRBJ2-7; TRBD2 agrees at 11 bases. Looked up from germline, CDR1 is SNHLY and CDR2 is FYNNEI. This CDR3 is built from 15 residues. J was trimmed by 0 bases and V by 6 bases; bases with no gene match: 4. CDR3 bases: TGTGCCAGCAGCCTAACTAGCGGGAGCTCCTACGAGCAGTACTTC. Protein product: CASSLTSGSSYEQYF.

The genes are TRBV2 and TRBJ1-5; a possible D gene is TRBD1 (6 bases). V was cut by 5 bases and J by 2 bases, with 13 bases left in between. The CDR3 runs to 15 residues. The germline V gene encodes CDR1 SNHLY and CDR2 FYNNEI. CDR3 sequence reads: CASSPGVDGNQPQHF. CDR3 nucleotide sequence: TGTGCCAGCAGTCCAGGGGTGGATGGCAATCAGCCCCAGCATTTT.

The V gene is TRBV28, the J gene TRBJ1-5; TRBD1 matches 8 bases. The CDR3 extends over 15 amino acids. J lost 2 bases, V lost 7 bases, and 7 bases had no gene match. Germline CDR1 is MDHEN and CDR2 is SYDVKM. CDR3 region: CASTLSGGGNQPQHF. The CDR3 DNA reads TGTGCCAGCACCCTTTCAGGGGGCGGCAATCAGCCCCAGCATTTT.

V usage is TRBV2 and J usage is TRBJ1-3, with D maybe TRBD1 (5 bases). V lost 6 bases to trimming and J lost 8 bases, with 11 bases between them. Germline V gene data show CDR1 as SNHLY and CDR2 as FYNNEI. This CDR3 contains 12 residues. CDR3 sequence reads: CASRGQGDTIYF. In nucleotides, the CDR3 is TGTGCCAGCAGGGGGCAAGGGGACACCATATATTTT.

The V and J genes are TRBV5-1 and TRBJ1-1; no clear D. The V gene lost 4 bases and the J gene lost 4 bases, with 14 bases spanning the gap. In germline, CDR1 is SGHRS, CDR2 YFSETQ. CDR3 length: 14 amino acids. The CDR3, as DNA: TGCGCCAGCAGCGGGGAGACCTGGAGCACTGAAGCTTTCTTT. Encoded protein: CASSGETWSTEAFF.

This clone occurred once. The chain links TRBV15 to TRBJ2-3, with 8 bases that match TRBD1. V lost 6 bases to trimming and J lost 3 bases; unmatched junction nucleotides: 8. The germline gives CDR1 LNHNV, CDR2 YYDKDF (reference sequence). CDR3 length: 15 amino acids. The CDR3 nucleotides are TGTGCCACCAGGGAAATGACAGGGGAGACAGATACGCAGTATTTT. It specifies CATREMTGETDTQYF.

This sequence joins TRBV30 and TRBJ1-1, with D maybe TRBD1 (5 bases). The CDR3 length is 13 residues. Germline CDR1 and CDR2: GTSNPN and SVGIG (reference sequence). The V end was cut by 1 base, the J end by 4 bases, with 10 bases between. CDR3 protein: CAWSEGFATEAFF. The CDR3 nucleotides read TGTGCCTGGAGTGAGGGGTTTGCCACTGAAGCTTTCTTT.

CDR3 protein: CAFHTGESNQPQHF. CDR3 DNA: TGTGCCTTCCATACAGGGGAAAGCAATCAGCCCCAGCATTTT. The genes are TRBV30 and TRBJ1-5, with 7 nucleotides matching TRBD1. The germline CDR1 and CDR2 sequences are GTSNPN and SVGIG (reference sequence). The CDR3 extends over 14 amino acids. Unmatched junction bases numbered 7, after V lost 7 bases and J lost 1 base. The whole variable domain, remainder taken from reference TRBV30 and TRBJ1-5, is SQTIHQWPATLVQPVGSPLSLECTVEGTSNPNLYWYRQAAGRGLQLLFYSVGIGQISSEVPQNLSASRPQDRQFILSSKKLLLSDSGFYLCAFHTGESNQPQHFGDGTRLSIL.

The chain combines TRBV19 with TRBJ1-6, with a tentative D call TRBD1 (6 bases). The CDR3 runs 14 residues. CDR1 is LNHDA, CDR2 SQIVND, per germline (reference sequence). Deletions cut 5 bases from V and 5 bases from J, with 10 bases between. CDR3 coding DNA: TGTGCCAGTAGTCGCCAGGGGAATAATTCACCCCTCCACTTT. The encoded protein is CASSRQGNNSPLHF. Supplemented by reference TRBV19 and TRBJ1-6, the full variable domain reads DGGITQSPKYLFRKEGQNVTLSCEQNLNHDAMYWYRQDPGQGLRLIYYSQIVNDFQKGDIAEGYSVSREKKESFPLTVTSAQKNPTAFYLCASSRQGNNSPLHFGNGTRLTVT.

The V and J genes are TRBV2 and TRBJ2-2, with a possible D match to TRBD2 (6 bases). The CDR3 covers 15 residues. V was cut by 5 bases and J by 3 bases, with 13 bases left in between. Germline CDR1 reads SNHLY; CDR2 reads FYNNEI. The CDR3 DNA reads TGTGCCAGCAGTCTACCAGGAGGGTACACCGGGGAGCTGTTTTTT. It codes for CASSLPGGYTGELFF.